These 10 T cell receptor beta chains share one sample of origin, sequenced in a study of lung T cells in sarcoidosis with Löfgren's syndrome. TCRdb reanalysed the reads using MiXCR and keeps one entry per CDR3 protein. Of 2,000 to 2,500 distinct CDR3 sequences detected, about 21% appear once; the ten largest clones hold about 25%. Sequencing used CD4+ T cells from bronchoalveolar lavage. These receptors originate from a human donor with sarcoidosis (Löfgren's syndrome or another form), or a control subject (not recorded which).

This clonotype rates as medium-sized. This chain links TRBV28 with TRBJ1-4; 7 nucleotides line up with TRBD1. Germline V CDR1 and CDR2: MDHEN, SYDVKM. V shed 0 bases, J shed 3 bases, and the junction held 10 bases outside the gene matches. This CDR3 is built from 18 residues. In DNA, the CDR3 is TGTGCCAGCAGTTTATGGGGGGAACAGGGGCGATCTAATGAAAAACTGTTTTTT. Amino acid sequence: CASSLWGEQGRSNEKLFF. Drawing the rest from reference TRBV28 and TRBJ1-4, the complete variable domain is DVKVTQSSRYLVKRTGEKVFLECVQDMDHENMFWYRQDPGLGLRLIYFSYDVKMKEKGDIPEGYSVSREKKERFSLILESASTNQTSMYLCASSLWGEQGRSNEKLFFGSGTQLSVL.

A word on this clonotype: This clone may be a read error of a much larger clone one base away. The rearrangement joins TRBV4-2 to TRBJ1-5; D uncertain. Germline V lookup: CDR1 LGHNA, CDR2 YNFKEQ. V lost 4 bases and J lost 4, with 14 bases in between. The CDR3 covers 15 residues. The CDR3 loop reads CASSPARAENQPQHF. CDR3 nucleotides: TGTGCCAGCAGCCCAGCAAGGGCAGAGAATCAGCCCCAGCATTTT.

This clonotype is medium-sized by share. The chain recombines TRBV7-8 with TRBJ1-2; D remains ambiguous. Germline CDR1 reads SGHVS; CDR2 reads FQNEAQ. The length of the CDR3 is 12 residues. Trimming cost V 2 bases and J 5 bases, with 6 bases left between them. The CDR3 sequence is CASSLSGYGYTF. CDR3 coding DNA: TGTGCCAGCAGCTTATCGGGGTATGGCTACACCTTC.

Relative to its sample, this clonotype is medium-sized. This chain joins TRBV20-1 and TRBJ2-3; no reliable D call. The CDR3 has 14 residues. CDR1 is DFQATT and CDR2 is SNEGSKA in the germline V gene (reference sequence). Trimming stripped 5 bases from V and 1 base from J, with 13 bases between. CDR3 nucleotide sequence: TGCAGTGCTCTAACGGCTGTAGGCACAGATACGCAGTATTTT. Translated, it gives CSALTAVGTDTQYF.

About this clonotype itself: A read error may explain this, as a much larger clone is one base away. The genes are TRBV7-3 and TRBJ2-7, with D unresolved. The V gene's germline CDR1 is SGHTA and CDR2 FQGTGA. CDR3 size: 13 residues. This CDR3 reads CASSLNSRYGQYF. In DNA, the CDR3 is TGTGCCAGCAGCTTAAATAGCCGCTACGGGCAGTACTTC.

This clonotype was counted many times. This chain joins TRBV18 and TRBJ2-2; D tentatively reads TRBD1 or TRBD2 (6 bases each). There are 17 residues in the CDR3. Trimming pared 4 bases from V and 1 base from J, leaving 16 bases between. CDR1 and CDR2 (germline): KGHSH, LQKENI. As DNA, the CDR3 is TGTGCCAGCTCACGCACCGGGGGACACATGAACACCGGGGAGCTGTTTTTT. Protein sequence: CASSRTGGHMNTGELFF.

This clonotype appeared many times. The chain recombines TRBV7-8 with TRBJ2-2, with D perhaps TRBD2 (5 bases). This CDR3 spans 16 amino acids. Germline lookup yields CDR1 SGHVS and CDR2 FQNEAQ. V was shortened by 4 bases and J by 0 bases, with 12 bases between the two germline ends. The CDR3 DNA reads TGTGCCAGCAGCTACCGGACTTCCTCGAACACCGGGGAGCTGTTTTTT. Translating it yields CASSYRTSSNTGELFF.

By frequency in the sample, this clonotype is medium-sized. For the CDR3, the DNA is TGTGCCAGCAGTGAACAAGGGGCTACTGGCTACACCTTC. As protein: CASSEQGATGYTF. The rearrangement joins TRBV2 to TRBJ1-2; possibly TRBD1 for D (5 bases). The germline gives CDR1 SNHLY, CDR2 FYNNEI. The CDR3 is made up of 13 amino acids. Trimming took off 2 bases at V and 7 bases at J, with 11 bases between the two ends.

At least ten counts were recorded for this clonotype. The chain couples TRBV2 to TRBJ2-3; D is unresolved. Germline CDR1 and CDR2: SNHLY and FYNNEI. Trimming took off 6 bases at V and 4 bases at J, with 5 bases between the two ends. The CDR3 loop spans 11 amino acids. CDR3 protein: CASRYSDTQYF. CDR3 coding DNA: TGTGCCAGCAGATACTCAGATACGCAGTATTTT.

A note on this clonotype: This is likely a read error, given that the CDR3 carries no conserved phenylalanine or tryptophan at its end. No DNA is shown, since the ends of the CDR3 on it are uncertain; the CDR3 is the one TCRdb lists. This chain joins TRBV18 and TRBJ2-1. Germline V CDR1 and CDR2: KGHSH, LQKENI. The CDR3 numbers 12 amino acids, ends counted. The CDR3 loop reads CASSPTYNEQSS.